This T cell receptor beta chain originates from a study of T cell repertoires in cytomegalovirus infection. For the study at large: It was recently identified HLA-C-restricted and well-studied HLA-B-restricted CMV epitopes that the study used. In public TCR beta signatures, there were indications of both CMV infection and matching HLA type.

This CDR3 spans 13 amino acids. Trimming shortened V by 6 bases and J by 6 bases, and 15 bases separated the two germline ends. Germline CDR1 and CDR2: SGHKS and YYEKEE (reference sequence). TCRdb passed the reads through MiXCR, listing each CDR3 protein once. The repertoire consists of some 800,000 distinct CDR3 sequences, with approximately 32% occurring once and the leading ten covering roughly 12%. As regards this clonotype: The antigen remains undetermined.

The chain combines TRBV5-5 with TRBJ1-1; possible D gene TRBD1, 6 bases. The material sequenced was cultured CD8+ T cells from PBMCs, taken from culture after CMV antigen stimulation. This clonotype originated in a human donor in good health (CMV status not recorded). Some clones in this sample may be carry-over from other donors' samples. CDR3 sequence reads: CASIKQGLAEAFF. CDR3 bases: TGTGCCAGCATCAAACAGGGTCTTGCTGAAGCTTTCTTT.